Sequencing of this T cell receptor (beta chain) was carried out in a study of naive and memory T cell subsets. Both TRBC1 and TRBC2 were covered by a beta constant-region primer of two equimolar oligonucleotides. One entry per CDR3 protein, called by TCRdb with MiXCR from the UMI-ligation and nested PCR reads. The table records approximately 140,000 distinct CDR3 sequences, approximately 15% of them present only once. Cells stained for CD3, CD4, CD8, CD45RA and CD27 were sorted into four subsets. Sequenced sample: naive CD4+ T cells from blood. This sequence was found in a human donor in good health.

CDR3: CASSTSLAGEGNEQFF. The CDR3 DNA sequence: TGTGCCAGTAGTACTTCACTAGCGGGAGAGGGGAATGAGCAGTTCTTC. This sequence joins TRBV19 and TRBJ2-1; 11 bases line up with TRBD2. The CDR3 has 16 residues. Germline V gives CDR1 LNHDA, CDR2 SQIVND (reference sequence). V shed 4 bases, J shed 7 bases, and the junction held 9 bases outside the gene matches.